This TCR beta chain was sequenced during a study of CD8 T cell repertoires and HIV-1 epitope variants. Across the study: Twenty-five autologous and known Gag and Nef epitope variant peptides each stimulated T cells separately. Tested: three Gag epitope families, Nef HW9 and YT9.

Germline V gene lookup returns CDR1 SGHTA and CDR2 FQGNSA. The CDR3 covers 13 residues. V gave up 5 bases and J gave up 2 bases, with 10 bases separating them. General study points: Nef KF9 drew five clonotypes and HW9 one, without TAALDMSHF responses. Of nine antigen-specific beta clonotypes, over five appeared to cross-react with escape variants.

Libraries were prepared by immunoSEQ multiplex PCR; TCRdb keeps only in-frame clonotypes and omits some of them. The repertoire consists of around 5,000 clones, with 55% to 75% occurring once and the leading ten covering 43%. In the case of this clone: Antigen specificity is unknown.

Sequencing was carried out using cultured CD8+ T cells derived from PBMCs. This receptor was identified in a male donor with HIV. The chain has TRBV7-2 and TRBJ2-7; D might be TRBD1 (6 bases). CDR3 region: CASSVRQAYEQYF. CDR3 DNA sequence: TGTGCCAGCAGCGTTCGACAGGCCTACGAGCAGTACTTC.